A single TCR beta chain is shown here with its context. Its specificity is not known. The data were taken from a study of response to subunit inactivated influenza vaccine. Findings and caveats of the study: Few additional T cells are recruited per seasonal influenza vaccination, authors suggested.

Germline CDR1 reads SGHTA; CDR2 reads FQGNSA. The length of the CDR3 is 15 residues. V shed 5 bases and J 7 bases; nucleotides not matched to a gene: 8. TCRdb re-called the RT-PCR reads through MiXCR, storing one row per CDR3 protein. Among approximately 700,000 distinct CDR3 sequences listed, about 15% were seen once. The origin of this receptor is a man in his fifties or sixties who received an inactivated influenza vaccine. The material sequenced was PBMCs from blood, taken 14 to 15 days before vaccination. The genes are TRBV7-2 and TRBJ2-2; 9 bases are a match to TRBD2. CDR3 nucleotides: TGTGCCAGCAGCCCGACTAGCGGAAGTCTCGGGGAGCTGTTTTTT. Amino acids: CASSPTSGSLGELFF.